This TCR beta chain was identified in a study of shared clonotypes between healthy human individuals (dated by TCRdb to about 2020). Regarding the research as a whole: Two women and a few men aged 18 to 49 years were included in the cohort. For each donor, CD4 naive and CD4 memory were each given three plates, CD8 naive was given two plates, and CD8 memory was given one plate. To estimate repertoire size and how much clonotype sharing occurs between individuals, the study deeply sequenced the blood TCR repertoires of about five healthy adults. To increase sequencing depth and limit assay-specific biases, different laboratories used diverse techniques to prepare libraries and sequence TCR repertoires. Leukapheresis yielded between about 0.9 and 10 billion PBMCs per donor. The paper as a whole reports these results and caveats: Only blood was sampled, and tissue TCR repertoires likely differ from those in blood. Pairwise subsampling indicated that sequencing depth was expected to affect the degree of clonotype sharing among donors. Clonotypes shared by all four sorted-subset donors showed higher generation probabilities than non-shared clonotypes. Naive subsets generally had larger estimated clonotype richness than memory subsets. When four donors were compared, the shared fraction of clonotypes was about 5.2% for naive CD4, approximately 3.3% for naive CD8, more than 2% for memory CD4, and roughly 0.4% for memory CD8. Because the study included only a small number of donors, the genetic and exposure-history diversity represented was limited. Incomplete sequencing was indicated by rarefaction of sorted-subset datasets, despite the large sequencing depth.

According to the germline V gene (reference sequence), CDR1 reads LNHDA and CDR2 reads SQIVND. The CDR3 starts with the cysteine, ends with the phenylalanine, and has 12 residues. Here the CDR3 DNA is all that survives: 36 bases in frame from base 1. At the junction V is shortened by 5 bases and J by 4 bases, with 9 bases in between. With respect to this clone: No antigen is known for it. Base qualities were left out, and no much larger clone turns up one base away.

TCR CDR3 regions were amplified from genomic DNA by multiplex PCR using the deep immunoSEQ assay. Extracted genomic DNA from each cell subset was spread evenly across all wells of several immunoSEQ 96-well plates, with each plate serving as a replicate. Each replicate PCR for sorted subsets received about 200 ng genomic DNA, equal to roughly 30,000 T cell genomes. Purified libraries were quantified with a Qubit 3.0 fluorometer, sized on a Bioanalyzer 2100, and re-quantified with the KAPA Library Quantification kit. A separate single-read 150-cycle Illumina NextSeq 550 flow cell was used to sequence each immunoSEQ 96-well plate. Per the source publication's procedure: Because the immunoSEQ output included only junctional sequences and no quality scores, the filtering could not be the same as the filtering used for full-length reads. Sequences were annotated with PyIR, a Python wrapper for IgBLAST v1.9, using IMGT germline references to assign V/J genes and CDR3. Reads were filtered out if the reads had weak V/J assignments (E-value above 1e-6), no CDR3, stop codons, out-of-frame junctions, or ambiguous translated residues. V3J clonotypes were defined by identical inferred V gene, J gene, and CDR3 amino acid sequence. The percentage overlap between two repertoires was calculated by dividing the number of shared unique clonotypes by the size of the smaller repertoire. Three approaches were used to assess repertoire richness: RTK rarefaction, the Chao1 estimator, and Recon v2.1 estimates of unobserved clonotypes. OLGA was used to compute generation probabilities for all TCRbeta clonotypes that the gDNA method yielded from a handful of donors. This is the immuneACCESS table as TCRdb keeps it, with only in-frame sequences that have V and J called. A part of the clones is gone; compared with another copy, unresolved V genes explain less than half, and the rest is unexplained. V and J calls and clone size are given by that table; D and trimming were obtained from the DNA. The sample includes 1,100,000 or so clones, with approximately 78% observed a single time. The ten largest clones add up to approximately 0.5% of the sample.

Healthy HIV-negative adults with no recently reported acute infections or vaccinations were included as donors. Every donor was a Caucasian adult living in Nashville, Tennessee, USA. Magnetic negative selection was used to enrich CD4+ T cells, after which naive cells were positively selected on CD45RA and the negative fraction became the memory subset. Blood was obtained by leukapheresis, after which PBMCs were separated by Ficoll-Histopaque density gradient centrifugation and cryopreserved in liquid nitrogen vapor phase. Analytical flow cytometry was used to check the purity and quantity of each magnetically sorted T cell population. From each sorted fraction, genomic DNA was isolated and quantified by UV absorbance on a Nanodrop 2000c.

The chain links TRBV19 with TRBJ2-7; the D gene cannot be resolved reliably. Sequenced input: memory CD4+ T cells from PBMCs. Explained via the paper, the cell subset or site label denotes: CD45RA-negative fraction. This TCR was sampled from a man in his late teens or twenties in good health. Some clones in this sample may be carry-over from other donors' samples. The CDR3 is CASSVVGYEQYF. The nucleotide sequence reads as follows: TGTGCCAGTAGTGTAGTCGGGTACGAGCAGTACTTC. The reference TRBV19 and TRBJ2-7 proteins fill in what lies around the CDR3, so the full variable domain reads DGGITQSPKYLFRKEGQNVTLSCEQNLNHDAMYWYRQDPGQGLRLIYYSQIVNDFQKGDIAEGYSVSREKKESFPLTVTSAQKNPTAFYLCASSVVGYEQYFGPGTRLTVT.